This entry concerns a single T cell receptor beta chain. Its target is unknown. This specimen belongs to a study of graft-versus-host responses after intestinal transplantation. Sequenced by immunoSEQ multiplex PCR; TCRdb stores in-frame clones only, minus some. The sample contains 100,000 or so clones, 90% to 95% of which appear only once. Study-level findings and limits: Detection of GvH clones occurred in recipient marrow, and some had their first appearance in ileum or blood. Patients with graft-donor T cell macrochimerism had high graft-versus-host to host-versus-graft clonal ratios in allografts.

The sample was unstimulated CD4+ T cells sorted from spleen or lymph node cells, taken before transplant. The receptor's source is a human donor who was the organ donor for an intestinal transplant.

In DNA, the CDR3 is TGCGCCAGCAGCCAAGATCTATCCATCGGGGGGGCCTCCTACGAGCAGTACTTC. Protein product: CASSQDLSIGGASYEQYF. The chain links TRBV4-3 to TRBJ2-7; 8 nucleotides agree with TRBD2. V shed 0 bases and J 0 bases; nucleotides not matched to a gene: 10. The CDR3 length is 18 residues. The germline gives CDR1 LGHNA, CDR2 YSLEER.